One and the same sample provided the 6 T cell receptor beta chains below, sequenced in a study of cytomegalovirus exposure and HLA in healthy donors. The PCR ran on 60 Vbeta and 13 Jbeta primers. The data were produced by immunoSEQ multiplex PCR, yet TCRdb's version contains in-frame clones alone and is incomplete. The sample has over 200,000 clones, about 80% seen once. Sequencing was performed on PBMCs. All receptors come from a woman between 40 and 50 years old in good health and CMV-seropositive.

This rearrangement joins TRBV5-1 to TRBJ1-1; maybe TRBD1 (5 bases). CDR3 length: 16 residues. V lost 4 bases to trimming and J lost 3 bases, with 19 bases between them. The germline CDR1 and CDR2 sequences are SGHRS and YFSETQ. In nucleotides, the CDR3 is TGCGCCAGCAGCGCATGGGACTGGGGCCGGGACACTGAAGCTTTCTTT. The encoded protein is CASSAWDWGRDTEAFF.

This chain's CDR3 is CASSFKGANTDTQYF. As DNA, the CDR3 is TGTGCCAGCAGCTTCAAGGGGGCGAACACAGATACGCAGTATTTT. The chain employs TRBV5-5 and TRBJ2-3; 7 nucleotides align to TRBD1. The ends lost 2 bases at V and 2 bases at J; junction bases unmatched: 5. CDR3 length: 15 residues. Looked up from germline, CDR1 is SGHKS and CDR2 is YYEKEE (reference sequence).

J is TRBJ1-2 and V is TRBV4-2, with a weak D call TRBD1 (5 bases). CDR1 is LGHNA, CDR2 YNFKEQ, per germline. The V and J ends lost 0 bases and 7 bases respectively, with 18 bases between them. The length of the CDR3 is 16 residues. CDR3 sequence: CASSQDLDSRARGYTF. CDR3 bases: TGTGCCAGCAGCCAAGATCTCGACAGCAGAGCCCGTGGCTACACCTTC.

The chain uses TRBV6-6 and TRBJ1-5; 8 bases line up with TRBD1. Germline V CDR1 and CDR2: MNHNY, SVGAGI (reference sequence). The CDR3 contains 16 residues. Losses at the gene ends were 6 bases for V and 0 bases for J; bases not matched to a gene: 7. CDR3 in amino acids: CASRMDRVYSNQPQHF. The CDR3 DNA reads TGTGCCAGCAGGATGGACAGGGTCTATAGCAATCAGCCCCAGCATTTT.

The gene calls are TRBV7-9 and TRBJ1-1, with TRBD1 identical over 10 bases. The CDR3 has 16 residues. The germline gives CDR1 SEHNR, CDR2 FQNEAQ (reference sequence). With 6 bases clipped from V and 1 base from J, the junction kept 8 bases outside the gene matches. In DNA, the CDR3 is TGTGCCAGCAGAACTGCCGGGACAGGGGAGAACACTGAAGCTTTCTTT. Its translation is CASRTAGTGENTEAFF.

This clone was seen a few times. The rearrangement joins TRBV5-1 to TRBJ1-2; D is unresolved. Germline values: CDR1 SGHRS, CDR2 YFSETQ. Trimming pared 1 base from V and 2 bases from J, leaving 12 bases between. The CDR3 spans 15 residues. The CDR3 sequence is CASSLLGGNNYGYTF. In DNA, the CDR3 is TGCGCCAGCAGCTTGCTGGGAGGGAACAACTATGGCTACACCTTC.